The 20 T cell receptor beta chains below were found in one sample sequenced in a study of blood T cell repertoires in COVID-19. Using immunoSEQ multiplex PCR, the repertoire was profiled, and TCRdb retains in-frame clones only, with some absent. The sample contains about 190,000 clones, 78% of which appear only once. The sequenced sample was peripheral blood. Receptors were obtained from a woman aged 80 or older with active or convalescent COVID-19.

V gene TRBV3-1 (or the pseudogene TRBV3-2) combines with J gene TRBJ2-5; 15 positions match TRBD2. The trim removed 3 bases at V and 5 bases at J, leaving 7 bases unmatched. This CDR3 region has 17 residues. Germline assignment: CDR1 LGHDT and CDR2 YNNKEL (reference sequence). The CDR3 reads CASSQGTSGRPWETQYF. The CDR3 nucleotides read TGTGCCAGCAGCCAGGGGACTAGCGGGAGGCCGTGGGAGACCCAGTACTTC.

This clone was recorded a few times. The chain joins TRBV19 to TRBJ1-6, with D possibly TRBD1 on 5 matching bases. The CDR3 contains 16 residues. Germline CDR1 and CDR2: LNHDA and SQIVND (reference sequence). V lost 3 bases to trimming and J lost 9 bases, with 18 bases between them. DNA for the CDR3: TGTGCCAGTAGTATCAGGTTGCCCAGGGTCGGTTCACCCCTCCACTTT. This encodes CASSIRLPRVGSPLHF.

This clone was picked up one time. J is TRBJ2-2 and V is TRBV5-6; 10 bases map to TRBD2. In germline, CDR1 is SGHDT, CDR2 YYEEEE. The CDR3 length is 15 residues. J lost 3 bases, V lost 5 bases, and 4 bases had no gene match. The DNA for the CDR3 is TGTGCCAGCAGTCCCGGGACTAGCGACACCGGGGAGCTGTTTTTT. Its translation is CASSPGTSDTGELFF.

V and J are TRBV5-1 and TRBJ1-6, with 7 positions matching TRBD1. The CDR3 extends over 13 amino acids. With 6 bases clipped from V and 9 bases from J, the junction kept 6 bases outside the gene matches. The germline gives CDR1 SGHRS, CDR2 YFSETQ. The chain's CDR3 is CASTQTGSSPLHF. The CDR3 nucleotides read TGCGCCAGCACTCAGACAGGGAGTTCACCCCTCCACTTT.

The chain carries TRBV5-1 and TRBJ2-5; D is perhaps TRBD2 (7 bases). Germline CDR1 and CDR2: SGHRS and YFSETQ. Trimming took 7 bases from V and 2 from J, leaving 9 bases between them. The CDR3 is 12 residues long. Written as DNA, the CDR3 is TGCGCCAGCCGGGGGGCGCAAGAGACCCAGTACTTC. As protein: CASRGAQETQYF.

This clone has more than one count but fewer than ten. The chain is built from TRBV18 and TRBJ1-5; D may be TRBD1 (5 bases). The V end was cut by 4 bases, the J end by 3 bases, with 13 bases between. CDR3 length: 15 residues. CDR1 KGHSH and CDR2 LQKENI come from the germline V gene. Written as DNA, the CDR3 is TGTGCCAGCTCACTCGGAACGGGGGACAATCAGCCCCAGCATTTT. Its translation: CASSLGTGDNQPQHF.

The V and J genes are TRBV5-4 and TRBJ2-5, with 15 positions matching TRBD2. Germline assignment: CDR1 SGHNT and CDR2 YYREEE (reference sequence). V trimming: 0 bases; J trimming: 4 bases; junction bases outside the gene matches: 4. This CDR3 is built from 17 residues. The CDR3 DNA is TGTGCCAGCAGCTTGGGGACTAGCGGGGGGGCCCGAGAGACCCAGTACTTC. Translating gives CASSLGTSGGARETQYF.

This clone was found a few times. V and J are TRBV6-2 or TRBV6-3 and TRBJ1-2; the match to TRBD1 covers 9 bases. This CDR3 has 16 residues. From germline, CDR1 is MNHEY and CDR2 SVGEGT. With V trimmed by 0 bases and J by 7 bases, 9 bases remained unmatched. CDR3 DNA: TGTGCCAGCAGTTACTCGCCAGGACAGGGGAGTTTTGGCTACACCTTC. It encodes CASSYSPGQGSFGYTF.

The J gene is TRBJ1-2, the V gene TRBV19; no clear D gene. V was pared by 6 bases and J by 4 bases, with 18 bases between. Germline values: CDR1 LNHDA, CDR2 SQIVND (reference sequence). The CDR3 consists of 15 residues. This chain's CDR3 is CASRSVMEGIYGYTF. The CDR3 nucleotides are TGTGCCAGTAGATCGGTGATGGAGGGAATCTATGGCTACACCTTC.

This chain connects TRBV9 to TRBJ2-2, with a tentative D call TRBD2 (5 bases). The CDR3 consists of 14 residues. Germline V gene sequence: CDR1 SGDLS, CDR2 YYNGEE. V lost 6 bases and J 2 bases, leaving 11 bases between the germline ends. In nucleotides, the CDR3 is TGTGCCAGCATTCGAGGGCCCAACACCGGGGAGCTGTTTTTT. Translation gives CASIRGPNTGELFF. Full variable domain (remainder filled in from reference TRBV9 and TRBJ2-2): DSGVTQTPKHLITATGQRVTLRCSPRSGDLSVYWYQQSLDQGLQFLIQYYNGEERAKGNILERFSAQQFPDLHSELNLSSLELGDSALYFCASIRGPNTGELFFGEGSRLTVL.

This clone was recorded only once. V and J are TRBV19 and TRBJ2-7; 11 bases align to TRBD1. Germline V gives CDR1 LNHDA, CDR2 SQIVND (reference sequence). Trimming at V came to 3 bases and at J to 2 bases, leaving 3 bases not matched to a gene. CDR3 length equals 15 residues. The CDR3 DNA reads TGTGCCAGTAGTATCGCGGACAGGGGGCCCTACGAGCAGTACTTC. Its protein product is CASSIADRGPYEQYF.

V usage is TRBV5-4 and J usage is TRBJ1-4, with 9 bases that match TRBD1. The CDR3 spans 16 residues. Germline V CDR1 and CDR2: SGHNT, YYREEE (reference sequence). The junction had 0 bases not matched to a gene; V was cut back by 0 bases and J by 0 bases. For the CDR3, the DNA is TGTGCCAGCAGCTTGGGACAGGGGGCAACTAATGAAAAACTGTTTTTT. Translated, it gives CASSLGQGATNEKLFF.

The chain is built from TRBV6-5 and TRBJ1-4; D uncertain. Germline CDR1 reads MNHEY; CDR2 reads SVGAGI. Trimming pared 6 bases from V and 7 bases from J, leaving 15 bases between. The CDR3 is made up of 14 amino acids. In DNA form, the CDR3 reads TGTGCCAGCAGACCCGGACTTATCGTTGAAAAACTGTTTTTT. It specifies CASRPGLIVEKLFF.

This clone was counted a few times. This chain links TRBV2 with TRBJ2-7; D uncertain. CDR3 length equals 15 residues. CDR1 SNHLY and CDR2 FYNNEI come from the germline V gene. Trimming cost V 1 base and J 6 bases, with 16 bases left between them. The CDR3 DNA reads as TGTGCCAGCAGTGAAGGGCCCATAGTTTCGGGCGAGCAGTACTTC. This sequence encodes CASSEGPIVSGEQYF.

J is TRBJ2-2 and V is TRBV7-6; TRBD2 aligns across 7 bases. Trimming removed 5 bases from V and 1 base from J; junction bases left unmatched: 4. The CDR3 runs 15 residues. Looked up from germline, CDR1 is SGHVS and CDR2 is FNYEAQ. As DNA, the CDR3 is TGTGCCAGCAGCGAGGGACTATTGAACACCGGGGAGCTGTTTTTT. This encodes CASSEGLLNTGELFF.

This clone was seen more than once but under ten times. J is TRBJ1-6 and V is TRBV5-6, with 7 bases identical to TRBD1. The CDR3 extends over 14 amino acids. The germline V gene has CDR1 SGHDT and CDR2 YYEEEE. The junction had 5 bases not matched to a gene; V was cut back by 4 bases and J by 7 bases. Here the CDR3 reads CASSRTGANSPLHF. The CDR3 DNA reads TGTGCCAGCAGCCGTACAGGGGCAAATTCACCCCTCCACTTT.

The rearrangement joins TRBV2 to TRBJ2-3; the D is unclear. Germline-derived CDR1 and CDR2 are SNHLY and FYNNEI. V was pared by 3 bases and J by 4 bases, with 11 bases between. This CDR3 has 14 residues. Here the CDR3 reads CASSDPRFADTQYF. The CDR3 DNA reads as TGTGCCAGCAGTGATCCCAGGTTCGCAGATACGCAGTATTTT.

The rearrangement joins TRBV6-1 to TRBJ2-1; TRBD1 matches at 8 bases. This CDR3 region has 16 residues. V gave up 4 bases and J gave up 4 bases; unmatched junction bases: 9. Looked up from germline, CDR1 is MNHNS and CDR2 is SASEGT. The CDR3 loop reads CASSAQPRGPYNEQFF. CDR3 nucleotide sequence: TGTGCCAGCAGTGCCCAGCCCAGGGGGCCTTACAATGAGCAGTTCTTC.

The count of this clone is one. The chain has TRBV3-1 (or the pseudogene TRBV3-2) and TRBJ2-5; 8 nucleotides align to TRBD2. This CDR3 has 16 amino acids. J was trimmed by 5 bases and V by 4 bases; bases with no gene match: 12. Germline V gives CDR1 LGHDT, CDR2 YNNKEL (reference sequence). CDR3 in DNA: TGTGCCAGCAGCCTCGGGACTAGTCGGATCGCGGAGACCCAGTACTTC. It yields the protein CASSLGTSRIAETQYF.

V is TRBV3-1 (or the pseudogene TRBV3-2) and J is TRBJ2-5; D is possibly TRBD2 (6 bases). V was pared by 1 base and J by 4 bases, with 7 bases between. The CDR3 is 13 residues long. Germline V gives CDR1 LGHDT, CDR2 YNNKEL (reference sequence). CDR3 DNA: TGTGCCAGCAGCCAAGTCGGGGGAGAGACCCAGTACTTC. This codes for CASSQVGGETQYF.